One T cell receptor (beta chain) is described in this entry. This specimen belongs to a study of shared clonotypes between healthy human individuals. The naive CD8 subset, CD45RO-negative cells positively selected for CCR7, excluded terminally differentiated effector memory CD45RA+ cells. Clones were read by immunoSEQ multiplex PCR, and TCRdb kept only the in-frame ones, dropping some. The repertoire includes 550,000 to 750,000 clones, about 90% of them detected once, and about 24% sits in the top ten. Sequencing was done on a sample of naive CD8+ T cells sorted from blood. The source of this sequence is a man aged 25-45 years in good health.

CDR3 in amino acids: CARNRVNTGELFF. The DNA of the CDR3 is TGTGCCAGGAACAGGGTGAACACCGGGGAGCTGTTTTTT. This sequence joins TRBV19 and TRBJ2-2; D may be TRBD1 (6 bases). V shed 9 bases and J shed 1 base, with 9 bases lying between them. This CDR3 is built from 13 residues. Germline CDR1 LNHDA, CDR2 SQIVND (reference sequence).